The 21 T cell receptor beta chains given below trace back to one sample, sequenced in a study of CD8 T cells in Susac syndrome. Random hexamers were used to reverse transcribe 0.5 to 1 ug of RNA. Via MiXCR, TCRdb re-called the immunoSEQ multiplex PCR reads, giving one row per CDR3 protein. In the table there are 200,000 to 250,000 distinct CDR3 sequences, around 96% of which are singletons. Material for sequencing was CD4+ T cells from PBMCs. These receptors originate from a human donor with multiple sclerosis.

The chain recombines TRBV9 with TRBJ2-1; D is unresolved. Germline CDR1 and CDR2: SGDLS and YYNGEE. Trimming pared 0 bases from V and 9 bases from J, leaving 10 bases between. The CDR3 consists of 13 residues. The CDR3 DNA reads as TGTGCCAGCAGCGTAGCTCTAGGCCTTGAGCAGTTCTTC. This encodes CASSVALGLEQFF. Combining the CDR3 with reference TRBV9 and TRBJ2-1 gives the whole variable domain DSGVTQTPKHLITATGQRVTLRCSPRSGDLSVYWYQQSLDQGLQFLIQYYNGEERAKGNILERFSAQQFPDLHSELNLSSLELGDSALYFCASSVALGLEQFFGPGTRLTVL.

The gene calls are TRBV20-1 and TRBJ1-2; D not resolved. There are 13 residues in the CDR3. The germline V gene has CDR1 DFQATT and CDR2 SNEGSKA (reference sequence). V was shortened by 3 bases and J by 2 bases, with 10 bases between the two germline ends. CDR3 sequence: CSASSTENYGYTF. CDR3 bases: TGCAGTGCTAGCTCGACCGAGAACTATGGCTACACCTTC.

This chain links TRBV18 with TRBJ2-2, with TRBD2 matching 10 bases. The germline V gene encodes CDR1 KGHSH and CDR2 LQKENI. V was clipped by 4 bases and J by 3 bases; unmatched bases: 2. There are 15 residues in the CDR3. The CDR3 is CASSLGTSDTGELFF. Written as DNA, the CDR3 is TGTGCCAGCTCACTCGGGACTAGCGACACCGGGGAGCTGTTTTTT. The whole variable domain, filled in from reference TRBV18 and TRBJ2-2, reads NAGVMQNPRHLVRRRGQEARLRCSPMKGHSHVYWYRQLPEEGLKFMVYLQKENIIDESGMPKERFSAEFPKEGPSILRIQQVVRGDSAAYFCASSLGTSDTGELFFGEGSRLTVL.

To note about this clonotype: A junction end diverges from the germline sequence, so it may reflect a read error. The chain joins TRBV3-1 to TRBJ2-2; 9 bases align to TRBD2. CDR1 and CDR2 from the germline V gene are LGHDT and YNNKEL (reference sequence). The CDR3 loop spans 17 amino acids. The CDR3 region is CASSHPLGLANTGELFF. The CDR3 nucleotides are TGTGCCAGCAGCCATCCACTGGGACTAGCTAATACCGGGGAGCTGTTTTTC.

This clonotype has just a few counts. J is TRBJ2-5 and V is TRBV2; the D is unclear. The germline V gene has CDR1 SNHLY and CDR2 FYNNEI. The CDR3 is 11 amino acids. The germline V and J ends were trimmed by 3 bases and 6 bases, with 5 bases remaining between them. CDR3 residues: CASSESKTQYF. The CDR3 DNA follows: TGTGCCAGCAGTGAGAGTAAGACCCAGTACTTC.

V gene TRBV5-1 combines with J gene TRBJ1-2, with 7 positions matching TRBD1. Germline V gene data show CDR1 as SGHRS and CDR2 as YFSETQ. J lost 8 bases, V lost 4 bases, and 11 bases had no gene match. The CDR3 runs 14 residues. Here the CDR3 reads CASSQKGGVQGYTF. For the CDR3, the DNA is TGCGCCAGCAGCCAAAAAGGGGGCGTTCAGGGCTACACCTTC.

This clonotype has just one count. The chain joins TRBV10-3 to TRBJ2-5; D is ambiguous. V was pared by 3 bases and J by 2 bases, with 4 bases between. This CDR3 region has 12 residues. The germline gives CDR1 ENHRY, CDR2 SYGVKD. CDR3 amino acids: CAISDRQETQYF. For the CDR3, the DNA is TGTGCCATCAGTGACAGGCAAGAGACCCAGTACTTC.

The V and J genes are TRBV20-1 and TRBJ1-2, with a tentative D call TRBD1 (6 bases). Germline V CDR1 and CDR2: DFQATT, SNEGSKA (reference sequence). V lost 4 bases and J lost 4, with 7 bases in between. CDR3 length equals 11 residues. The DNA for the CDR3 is TGCAGTGCTACGGACAGCTATGGCTACACCTTC. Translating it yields CSATDSYGYTF.

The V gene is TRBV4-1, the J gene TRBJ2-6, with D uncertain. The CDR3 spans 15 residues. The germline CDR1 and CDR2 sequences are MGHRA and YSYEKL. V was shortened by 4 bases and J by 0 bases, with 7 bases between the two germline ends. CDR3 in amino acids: CASSRVSSGANVLTF. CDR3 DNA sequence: TGCGCCAGCAGCCGTGTTAGCTCTGGGGCCAACGTCCTGACTTTC.

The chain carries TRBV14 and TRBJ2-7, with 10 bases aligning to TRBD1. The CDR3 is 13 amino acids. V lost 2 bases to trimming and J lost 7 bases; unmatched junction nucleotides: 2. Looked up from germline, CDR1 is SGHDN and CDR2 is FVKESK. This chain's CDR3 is CASSQRTGGEQYF. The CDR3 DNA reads TGTGCCAGCAGCCAACGGACAGGGGGGGAGCAGTACTTC.

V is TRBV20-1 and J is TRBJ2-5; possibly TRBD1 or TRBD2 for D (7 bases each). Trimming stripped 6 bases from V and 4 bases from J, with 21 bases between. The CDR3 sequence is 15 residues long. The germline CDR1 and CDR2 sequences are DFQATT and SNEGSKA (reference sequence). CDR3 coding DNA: TGCAGTGCCCCCTCCCAGGGGGGGCCGGGAGAGACCCAGTACTTC. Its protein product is CSAPSQGGPGETQYF.

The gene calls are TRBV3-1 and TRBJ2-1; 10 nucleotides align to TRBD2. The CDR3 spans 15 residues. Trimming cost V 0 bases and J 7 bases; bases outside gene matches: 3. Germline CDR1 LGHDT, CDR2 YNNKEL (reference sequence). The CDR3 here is CASSQELAGMNEQFF. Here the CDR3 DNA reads TGTGCCAGCAGCCAAGAACTAGCGGGAATGAATGAGCAGTTCTTC.

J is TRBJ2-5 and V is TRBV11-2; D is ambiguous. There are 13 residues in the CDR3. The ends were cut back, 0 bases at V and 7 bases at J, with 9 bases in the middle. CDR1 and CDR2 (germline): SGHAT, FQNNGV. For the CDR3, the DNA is TGTGCCAGCAGCTTAGACCCGGTAGGGACCCAGTACTTC. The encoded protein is CASSLDPVGTQYF.

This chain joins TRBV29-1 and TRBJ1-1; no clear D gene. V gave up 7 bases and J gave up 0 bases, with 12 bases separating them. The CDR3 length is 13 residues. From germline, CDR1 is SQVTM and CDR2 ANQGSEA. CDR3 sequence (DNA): TGCAGCGGCAGTTCGCTGATGAACACTGAAGCTTTCTTT. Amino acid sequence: CSGSSLMNTEAFF.

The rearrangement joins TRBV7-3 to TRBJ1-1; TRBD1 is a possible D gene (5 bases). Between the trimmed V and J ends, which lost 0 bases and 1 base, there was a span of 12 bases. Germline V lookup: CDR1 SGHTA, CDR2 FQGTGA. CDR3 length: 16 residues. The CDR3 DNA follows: TGTGCCAGCAGCTTAACGATTGCAGGGCGGAACACTGAAGCTTTCTTT. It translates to CASSLTIAGRNTEAFF.

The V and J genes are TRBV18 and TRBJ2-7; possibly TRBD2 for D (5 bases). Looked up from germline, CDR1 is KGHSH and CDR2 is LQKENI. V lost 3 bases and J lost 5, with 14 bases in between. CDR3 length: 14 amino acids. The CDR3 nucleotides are TGTGCCAGCTCACCTAAGCCGGGGAACAACGAGCAGTACTTC. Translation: CASSPKPGNNEQYF.

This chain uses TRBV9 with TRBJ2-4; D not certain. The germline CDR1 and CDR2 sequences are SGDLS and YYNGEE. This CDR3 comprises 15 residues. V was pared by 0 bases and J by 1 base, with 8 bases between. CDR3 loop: CASSVEQGAKNIQYF. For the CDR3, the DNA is TGTGCCAGCAGCGTAGAACAAGGGGCCAAAAACATTCAGTACTTC. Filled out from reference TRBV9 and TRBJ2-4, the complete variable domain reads DSGVTQTPKHLITATGQRVTLRCSPRSGDLSVYWYQQSLDQGLQFLIQYYNGEERAKGNILERFSAQQFPDLHSELNLSSLELGDSALYFCASSVEQGAKNIQYFGAGTRLSVL.

CDR3 DNA: TGCACCGTGCAGAACACAGATACGCAGTATTTT. It specifies CTVQNTDTQYF. The rearrangement uses TRBV29-1 and TRBJ2-3, with no clear D. The CDR3 consists of 11 residues. The germline gives CDR1 SQVTM, CDR2 ANQGSEA.

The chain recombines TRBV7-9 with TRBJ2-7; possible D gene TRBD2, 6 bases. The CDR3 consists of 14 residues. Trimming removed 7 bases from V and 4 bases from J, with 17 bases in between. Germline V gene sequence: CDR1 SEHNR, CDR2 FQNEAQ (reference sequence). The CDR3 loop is CASTFGGAVYEQYF. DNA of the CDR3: TGTGCCAGCACCTTCGGGGGTGCTGTTTACGAGCAGTACTTC.

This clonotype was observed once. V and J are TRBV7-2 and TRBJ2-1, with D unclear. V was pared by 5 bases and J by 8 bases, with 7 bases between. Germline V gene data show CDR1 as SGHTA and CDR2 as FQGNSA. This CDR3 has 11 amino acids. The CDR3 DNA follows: TGTGCCAGCAGCCCGGCCGATGAGCAGTTCTTC. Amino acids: CASSPADEQFF.

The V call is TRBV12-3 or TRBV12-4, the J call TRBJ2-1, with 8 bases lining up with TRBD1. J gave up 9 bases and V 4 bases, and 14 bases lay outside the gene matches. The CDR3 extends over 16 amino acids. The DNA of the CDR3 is TGTGCCAGCAGTTCTCAGGGACAGGAAGAGAGGGGTGAGCAGTTCTTC. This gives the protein CASSSQGQEERGEQFF.